This paragraph reports one T cell receptor (beta chain). This sample stems from a study of blood T cell repertoires in COVID-19. As for the study in general: The cDNA or gDNA used as material had been derived from T cells, B-cell-depleted T cells, or PBMCs.

Original methodology: By means of reference gene primer amplification, nucleated cell counts were estimated. Clones were sequenced by immunoSEQ multiplex PCR, and TCRdb holds only the in-frame ones, with some missing. The V and J calls and the clone size are those of that table, but D and trimming were determined from the DNA. The sample records some 220,000 clones, 83% being singletons. Germline assignment: CDR1 SGHDT and CDR2 YYEEEE. Unmatched junction bases numbered 6, after V lost 3 bases and J lost 6 bases. This CDR3 comprises 16 residues. The sample comprised peripheral blood. J is TRBJ1-6 and V is TRBV5-6, with TRBD1 matching 10 bases. This TCR was sampled from a human donor in a cohort sampled during active COVID-19. The CDR3 is CASSSTGGPRNSPLHF. Written as DNA, the CDR3 is TGTGCCAGCAGCTCGACAGGGGGCCCGCGTAATTCACCCCTCCACTTT.